A selection of T cell receptor beta chains follows, all from one sample in a study of OX40 agonist ivuxolimab in advanced cancers. Profiled with immunoSEQ multiplex PCR; TCRdb holds only in-frame clones, not every one. Counted here are about 55,000 clones, nearly 80% occurring once; the ten biggest clones make up roughly 4%. Sequenced material: CD4+ or CD8+ T cells sorted from blood, taken in a trial of the OX40 agonist ivuxolimab. The receptors stem from an adult with an advanced solid tumor such as melanoma, head and neck, liver or kidney cancer. Each CDR3 is given with its conserved first and last residue. Fields, in order: J gene, V gene, D gene, clone size, CDR3 DNA, CDR3 protein. D genes are given only for firm matches. Not all rows give a size; the values are once, few, many and, for expanded clones, a class.

j_call: TRBJ2-5
v_call: TRBV29-1
d_call: TRBD2
clone_size: -
cdr3_nt: TGCAGCGTTGAGGCTATCCGGACTAGCGGGAGGGAGACCCAGTACTTC
cdr3_aa: CSVEAIRTSGRETQYF

j_call: TRBJ1-1
v_call: TRBV2
d_call: -
clone_size: -
cdr3_nt: TGTGCCAGAAGATGGGCAGCCATGAACACTGAAGCTTTCTTT
cdr3_aa: CARRWAAMNTEAFF

j_call: TRBJ2-7
v_call: TRBV6-6
d_call: -
clone_size: -
cdr3_nt: TGTGCCAGCAAACTCCGGGACCCCGGAAGCTCCTACGAGCAGTACTTC
cdr3_aa: CASKLRDPGSSYEQYF

j_call: TRBJ2-7
v_call: TRBV27
d_call: -
clone_size: -
cdr3_nt: TGTGCCAGCACCCCACTGGGGACCACCTCCTACGAGCAGTACTTC
cdr3_aa: CASTPLGTTSYEQYF

j_call: TRBJ1-5
v_call: TRBV9
d_call: -
clone_size: -
cdr3_nt: TGTGCCAGCAGCGTTACTGGCGGGAGCAATCAGCCCCAGCATTTT
cdr3_aa: CASSVTGGSNQPQHF

j_call: TRBJ2-7
v_call: TRBV14
d_call: -
clone_size: -
cdr3_nt: TGTGCCAGCAGCCCCCTCGGAGGGCGATCCTACTACGAGCAGTACTTC
cdr3_aa: CASSPLGGRSYYEQYF

j_call: TRBJ1-1
v_call: TRBV19
d_call: TRBD1
clone_size: once
cdr3_nt: TGTGCCAGTAGCCCGGGACAGCAAGGGGGTGAAGCTTTCTTT
cdr3_aa: CASSPGQQGGEAFF

j_call: TRBJ1-3
v_call: TRBV7-2
d_call: -
clone_size: few
cdr3_nt: TGTGCCAGCAGCTTAACCGCCGGAAACACCATATATTTT
cdr3_aa: CASSLTAGNTIYF

j_call: TRBJ1-5
v_call: TRBV7-9
d_call: TRBD1
clone_size: few
cdr3_nt: TGTGCCAGCAGCTTAGGAGGAGGGGGCCTTAGCAATCAGCCCCAGCATTTT
cdr3_aa: CASSLGGGGLSNQPQHF

j_call: TRBJ1-1
v_call: TRBV18
d_call: -
clone_size: -
cdr3_nt: TGTGCCAGCTCACAGAGCGGGGGGAACACTGAAGCTTTCTTT
cdr3_aa: CASSQSGGNTEAFF

j_call: TRBJ1-5
v_call: TRBV7-6
d_call: TRBD1
clone_size: -
cdr3_nt: TGTGCCAGCAGCTTGGGACAGGGGTTTCAGCCCCAGCATTTT
cdr3_aa: CASSLGQGFQPQHF

j_call: TRBJ1-1
v_call: TRBV7-8
d_call: TRBD1
clone_size: once
cdr3_nt: TGTGCCAGCAGCTTAGGGGGACAGCGGATGAACACTGAAGCTTTCTTT
cdr3_aa: CASSLGGQRMNTEAFF

j_call: TRBJ2-5
v_call: TRBV6-1
d_call: -
clone_size: -
cdr3_nt: TGTGCCAGCAGTGCTAACAGGGCTGGAGAAGAGACCCAGTACTTC
cdr3_aa: CASSANRAGEETQYF

j_call: TRBJ2-3
v_call: TRBV5-1
d_call: -
clone_size: -
cdr3_nt: TGCGCCAGCAGCCCCTACGGCACAGATACGCAGTATTTT
cdr3_aa: CASSPYGTDTQYF

j_call: TRBJ1-4
v_call: TRBV7-8
d_call: TRBD1
clone_size: -
cdr3_nt: TGTGCCAGCAGCTTAGGGACAGGGTCTAATGAAAAACTGTTTTTT
cdr3_aa: CASSLGTGSNEKLFF